This paragraph covers one T cell receptor (beta chain) sequence. What it recognizes is unknown. The primer mix had 60 Vbeta and 13 Jbeta primers. Data came from immunoSEQ multiplex PCR; TCRdb stores just in-frame clones and leaves some out. There are 130,000 or so clones in the sample, with about 1.4% held by the top ten. This entry comes from a study of cytomegalovirus exposure and HLA in healthy donors. The study, taken as a whole, reports: When analyzed later, a missense DCLRE1C variant was found to be linked to TCR beta V- and J-gene trimming.

V was shortened by 5 bases and J by 3 bases, with 11 bases between the two germline ends. This CDR3 is built from 13 residues. CDR1 is SEHNR, CDR2 FQNEAQ, per germline (reference sequence). The sample consisted of PBMCs. The receptor's source is a middle-aged woman in good health and CMV-seronegative. V usage is TRBV7-9 and J usage is TRBJ2-7, with a possible D match to TRBD2 (5 bases). The CDR3 spells CASSPRRNYEQYF. The CDR3 bases are TGTGCCAGCAGCCCCCGGAGGAACTACGAGCAGTACTTC. The variable domain in full, completed from reference TRBV7-9 and TRBJ2-7, reads DTGVSQNPRHKITKRGQNVTFRCDPISEHNRLYWYRQTLGQGPEFLTYFQNEAQLEKSRLLSDRFSAERPKGSFSTLEIQRTEQGDSAMYLCASSPRRNYEQYFGPGTRLTVT.